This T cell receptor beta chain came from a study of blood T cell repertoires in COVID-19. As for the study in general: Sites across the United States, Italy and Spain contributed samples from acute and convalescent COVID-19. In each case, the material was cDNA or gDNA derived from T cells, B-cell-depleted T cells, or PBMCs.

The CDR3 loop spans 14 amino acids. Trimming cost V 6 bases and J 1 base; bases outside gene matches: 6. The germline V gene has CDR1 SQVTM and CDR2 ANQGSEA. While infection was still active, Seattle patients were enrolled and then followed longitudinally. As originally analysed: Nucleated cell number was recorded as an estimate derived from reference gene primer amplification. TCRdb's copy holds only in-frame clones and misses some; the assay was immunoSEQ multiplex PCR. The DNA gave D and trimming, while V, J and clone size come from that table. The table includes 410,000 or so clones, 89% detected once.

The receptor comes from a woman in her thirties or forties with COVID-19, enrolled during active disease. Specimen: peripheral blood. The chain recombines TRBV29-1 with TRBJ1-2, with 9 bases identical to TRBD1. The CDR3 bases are TGCAGCGTCCGGACAGGGGAAGATAACTATGGCTACACCTTC. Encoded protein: CSVRTGEDNYGYTF.